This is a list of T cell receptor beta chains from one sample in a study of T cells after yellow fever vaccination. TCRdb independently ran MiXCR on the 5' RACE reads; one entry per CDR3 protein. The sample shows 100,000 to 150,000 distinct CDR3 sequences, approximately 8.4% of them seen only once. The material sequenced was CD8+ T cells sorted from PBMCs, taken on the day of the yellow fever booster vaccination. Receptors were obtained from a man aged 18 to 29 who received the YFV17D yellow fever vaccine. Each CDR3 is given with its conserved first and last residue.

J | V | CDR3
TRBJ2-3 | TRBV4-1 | CASSQGRGAGATDTQYF
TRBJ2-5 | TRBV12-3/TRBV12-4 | CASSPDSWETQYF
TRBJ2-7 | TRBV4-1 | CASSQEIASSYEQYF
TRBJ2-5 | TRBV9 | CASRPGTSGGIQETQYF
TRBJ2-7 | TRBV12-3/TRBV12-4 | CASSFAGANEQYF
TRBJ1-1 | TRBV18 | CASSPQGPLRVNTEAFF
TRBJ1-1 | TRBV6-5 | CASSYPGGWAEAFF
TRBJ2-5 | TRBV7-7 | CASSLNRGPQETQYF
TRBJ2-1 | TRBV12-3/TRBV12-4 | CASSLGQGGSNEQFF
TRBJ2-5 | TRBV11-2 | CASSLDGRGREETQYF
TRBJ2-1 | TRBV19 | CASSPGTGRYDEQFF
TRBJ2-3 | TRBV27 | CASSPTRTSGVDTQYF
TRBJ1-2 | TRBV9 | CASSGLQDQHSYGYTF
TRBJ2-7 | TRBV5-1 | CASSLGASGDEQYF
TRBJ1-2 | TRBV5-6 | CASSLGAAHGYTF
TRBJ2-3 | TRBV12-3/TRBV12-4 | CASSYGNTQYF
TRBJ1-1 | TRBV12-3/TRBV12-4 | CASSPSGADAEAFF
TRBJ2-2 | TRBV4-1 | CASSPRGGPGELFF
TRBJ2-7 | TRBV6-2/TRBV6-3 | CASKKPGPTYEQYF
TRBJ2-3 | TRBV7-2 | CASSLAGRGPTDTQYF